This is a list of T cell receptor beta chains from one sample in a study of PD-L1 blockade in urothelial cancer. Repertoires were generated with immunoSEQ multiplex PCR, while TCRdb's copy carries only in-frame clones and drops some. The sample includes about 95,000 clones, 90% of them seen just once. The sample in question was PBMCs, obtained around atezolizumab (anti-PD-L1) treatment. The receptors here all came from a man aged 60-69 years with urothelial cancer. Each CDR3 is given with its conserved first and last residue. D genes are given only for firm matches. The size entry is marked missing in some rows and otherwise reads once, few, many or a size class.

v_call,cdr3_length,j_call,d_call,clone_size,cdr3_nt,cdr3_aa
TRBV9,16,TRBJ1-4,NA,NA,TGTGCCAGCAGCGCCCGAAGGGGGGGGCCTAATGAAAAACTGTTTTTT,CASSARRGGPNEKLFF
TRBV4-3,17,TRBJ2-3,NA,NA,TGCGCCAGCAGCCAAGAGATTGGGAGGGGGGCCGTAGATACGCAGTATTTT,CASSQEIGRGAVDTQYF
TRBV4-2,17,TRBJ2-3,TRBD1,NA,TGTGCCAGCAGCCAGAACCCGGGACAGGGAAGCACAGATACGCAGTATTTT,CASSQNPGQGSTDTQYF
TRBV11-2,14,TRBJ2-4,TRBD1,NA,TGTGCCAGCAGCTCCAACCCTACAGGGGACATTCAGTACTTC,CASSSNPTGDIQYF
TRBV15,15,TRBJ2-3,TRBD1,NA,TGTGCCACCAGCGGCGGACAGGGCTATATTGATACGCAGTATTTT,CATSGGQGYIDTQYF
TRBV7-9,15,TRBJ1-1,TRBD1,NA,TGTGCCAGCAGCCCCAGAGACAGGGGAGGAACTGAAGCTTTCTTT,CASSPRDRGGTEAFF
TRBV7-9,13,TRBJ2-5,NA,once,TGTGCCAGCAGCCGAGCGAGCCAAGAGACCCAGTACTTC,CASSRASQETQYF
TRBV5-1,12,TRBJ2-3,NA,NA,TGCGCCAGCAGCTCCCTTACAGATACGCAGTATTTT,CASSSLTDTQYF
TRBV5-5,14,TRBJ2-7,TRBD2,NA,TGTGCCAGCAGCTTCGCGGGAGTCTCTTACGAGCAGTACTTC,CASSFAGVSYEQYF
TRBV7-2,15,TRBJ2-5,TRBD2,NA,TGTGCCAGCAGCTGGGGACTAGCCAGCGGGGAGACCCAGTACTTC,CASSWGLASGETQYF
TRBV30,13,TRBJ1-1,NA,few,TGTGCCTGGAGTCCCAGGGAGAACACTGAAGCTTTCTTT,CAWSPRENTEAFF
TRBV25-1,14,TRBJ1-2,TRBD1,NA,TGTGCCAGCAGTGAGGCAGGGGGGAACTATGGCTACACCTTC,CASSEAGGNYGYTF
TRBV28,13,TRBJ1-2,TRBD1,NA,TGTGCCAGCAGCCTGGGACAGAGCTATGGCTACACCTTC,CASSLGQSYGYTF
TRBV19,13,TRBJ2-3,TRBD2,NA,TGTGCCAGTAGCGAAAACAGCGGGGAGACGCAGTATTTT,CASSENSGETQYF
TRBV4-1,15,TRBJ2-7,TRBD2,NA,TGCGCCAGCAGCCGAGTAGCGGGAGGTACCTACGAGCAGTACTTC,CASSRVAGGTYEQYF
TRBV6-1,14,TRBJ2-7,TRBD1,NA,TGTGCCAGCAGGGAAACAGGGGGAAGCTACGAGCAGTACTTC,CASRETGGSYEQYF
TRBV7-9,15,TRBJ2-7,NA,NA,TGTGCCAGCAGCTTAGCGAGGTCAAGCTCCTACGAGCAGTACTTC,CASSLARSSSYEQYF
TRBV18,13,TRBJ2-3,NA,NA,TGTGCCAGCTCGGGGGGTAGCACAGATACGCAGTATTTT,CASSGGSTDTQYF
TRBV4-3,15,TRBJ1-2,NA,NA,TGCGCCAGCAGCCAAGGAGAAAGGGGTACCTATGGCTACACCTTC,CASSQGERGTYGYTF
TRBV7-3,15,TRBJ2-3,TRBD2,NA,TGTGCCAGCAGCTTAGGGATAGCGGGGCCAGATACGCAGTATTTT,CASSLGIAGPDTQYF
TRBV4-3,16,TRBJ2-3,NA,NA,TGCGCCAGCAGCCAAACCCGGTTTTCCGGGACAGATACGCAGTATTTT,CASSQTRFSGTDTQYF
TRBV7-2,15,TRBJ2-5,NA,NA,TGTGCCAGCAGCGGCCTGATTAGCGGCCAAGAGACCCAGTACTTC,CASSGLISGQETQYF
TRBV4-2,15,TRBJ2-3,TRBD1,NA,TGTGCCAGCAGCCAAGAAAATACAGGGGTGGATACGCAGTATTTT,CASSQENTGVDTQYF
TRBV9,16,TRBJ2-1,TRBD2,NA,TGTGCCAGCAGCGTAGGACGGCGGGGGGTCTACAATGAGCAGTTCTTC,CASSVGRRGVYNEQFF
TRBV4-3,15,TRBJ1-5,NA,NA,TGCGCCAGCAGCCAAGCGGCGACAGATACTCAGCCCCAGCATTTT,CASSQAATDTQPQHF
TRBV25-1,16,TRBJ1-2,TRBD1,NA,TGTGCCAGCAGTGACTTGGTGGGACAGGGAGATTATGGCTACACCTTC,CASSDLVGQGDYGYTF
TRBV5-4,16,TRBJ1-3,NA,NA,TGTGCCAGCAGCTTGGGCAGGGCTAACTCTGGAAACACCATATATTTT,CASSLGRANSGNTIYF
TRBV18,18,TRBJ2-3,TRBD2,NA,TGTGCCAGCTCACCGGTCGCACGAGAGGGAGGGAGCACAGATACGCAGTATTTT,CASSPVAREGGSTDTQYF
TRBV5-1,15,TRBJ1-1,TRBD1,NA,TGCGCCAGCTTCCGAGGACAGGGGGCGAACACTGAAGCTTTCTTT,CASFRGQGANTEAFF
TRBV9,14,TRBJ2-3,TRBD1,NA,TGTGCCAGCAGCGCGGGACAGGGGGCAGATACGCAGTATTTT,CASSAGQGADTQYF
TRBV18,15,TRBJ2-5,NA,few,TGTGCCAGCTCACAACCGGCCCGGGCAGGGGAGACCCAGTACTTC,CASSQPARAGETQYF
TRBV18,13,TRBJ1-1,TRBD1,NA,TGTGCCAGCTCCCCAACAGGGGACACTGAAGCTTTCTTT,CASSPTGDTEAFF